Listed below are T cell receptor beta chains from one sample, sequenced in a study of HIV-infected patients and healthy controls. MiXCR, run by TCRdb on the 5' RACE reads, gives a single entry per CDR3 protein. The sample consists of fewer than 5,000 distinct CDR3 sequences, around 6% of them appearing once. Material: blood, obtained during antiretroviral therapy. The receptors shown here come from an adult with HIV infection. The CDR3 runs from the conserved cysteine through the conserved F or W. D genes are given only for firm matches. Clone size is not always given. Where it is, it says once, few, many or a class for expanded clones.

cdr3_nt: TGTGCCAGCAGTCTCCAGGGCGGCTCTGGGGCCAACGTCCTGACTTTC; cdr3_aa: CASSLQGGSGANVLTF; v_call: TRBV6-6; clone_size: medium-sized; j_call: TRBJ2-6; d_call: NA
cdr3_nt: TGTGTCGGGAGGGGCGTCCTGTCAGGCTACACCTTC; cdr3_aa: CVGRGVLSGYTF; v_call: TRBV30; clone_size: many; j_call: TRBJ1-2; d_call: NA
cdr3_nt: TGTGCCAGCAGCACGCTCGATGAGCAGTTCTTC; cdr3_aa: CASSTLDEQFF; v_call: TRBV7-9; clone_size: medium-sized; j_call: TRBJ2-1; d_call: NA
cdr3_nt: TGTGCCAGCAGTGCGGATCACCCGAGCAATCAGCCCCAGCATTTT; cdr3_aa: CASSADHPSNQPQHF; v_call: TRBV6-1; clone_size: many; j_call: TRBJ1-5; d_call: NA
cdr3_nt: TGTGCCAGCAGCCTTTACCCTAGCAATCAGCCCCAGCATTTT; cdr3_aa: CASSLYPSNQPQHF; v_call: TRBV7-2; clone_size: few; j_call: TRBJ1-5; d_call: NA
cdr3_nt: TGTGCCAGCAGCCAAGGACAGACGTACCAAGAGACCCAGTACTTC; cdr3_aa: CASSQGQTYQETQYF; v_call: TRBV3-1; clone_size: medium-sized; j_call: TRBJ2-5; d_call: NA
cdr3_nt: TGTGCCAGCAGCCCCCGCTTTTCCCTAGCGGAGACCCAGTACTTC; cdr3_aa: CASSPRFSLAETQYF; v_call: TRBV7-6; clone_size: NA; j_call: TRBJ2-5; d_call: NA
cdr3_nt: TGTGCCAGCAGCCTACAGGGACAGGGGGTGTACAATGAGCAGTTCTTC; cdr3_aa: CASSLQGQGVYNEQFF; v_call: TRBV12-3/TRBV12-4; clone_size: many; j_call: TRBJ2-1; d_call: TRBD1
cdr3_nt: TGTGCCAGCAGTACCACAGAGTACGAGCAGTACTTC; cdr3_aa: CASSTTEYEQYF; v_call: TRBV28; clone_size: few; j_call: TRBJ2-7; d_call: NA
cdr3_nt: TGTGCCTGGAGTGTATCCTACAATGAGCAGTTCTTC; cdr3_aa: CAWSVSYNEQFF; v_call: TRBV30; clone_size: many; j_call: TRBJ2-1; d_call: NA
cdr3_nt: TGCAGTGCTGAAACGACTAGCAGGAACACCGGGGAGCTGTTTTTT; cdr3_aa: CSAETTSRNTGELFF; v_call: TRBV20-1; clone_size: many; j_call: TRBJ2-2; d_call: TRBD2
cdr3_nt: TGCAGTGCTAGTGACACCGGGACTAGCGGAGATTACAATGAGCAGTTCTTC; cdr3_aa: CSASDTGTSGDYNEQFF; v_call: TRBV20-1; clone_size: few; j_call: TRBJ2-1; d_call: TRBD2
cdr3_nt: TGTGCCACCAGCAGAGCATCGGGAGGCGCGCACACTGAAGCTTTCTTT; cdr3_aa: CATSRASGGAHTEAFF; v_call: TRBV15; clone_size: NA; j_call: TRBJ1-1; d_call: NA
cdr3_nt: TGCGCCAGCAGCTTTACAGGATCTAATGAAAAACTGTTTTTT; cdr3_aa: CASSFTGSNEKLFF; v_call: TRBV5-1; clone_size: many; j_call: TRBJ1-4; d_call: NA
cdr3_nt: TGTGCCAGCAGCTTTAAGACTGATCCTTCCTACGAGCAGTACTTC; cdr3_aa: CASSFKTDPSYEQYF; v_call: TRBV11-2; clone_size: medium-sized; j_call: TRBJ2-7; d_call: NA
cdr3_nt: TGTGCCAGCTCAGGGGTTGAGGGGTCGACCGATACGCAGTATTTT; cdr3_aa: CASSGVEGSTDTQYF; v_call: TRBV18; clone_size: medium-sized; j_call: TRBJ2-3; d_call: NA
cdr3_nt: TGTGCCAGCACCGAGACAGAAAGTTATGGCTACACCTTC; cdr3_aa: CASTETESYGYTF; v_call: TRBV12-3/TRBV12-4; clone_size: NA; j_call: TRBJ1-2; d_call: NA
cdr3_nt: TGTGCCAGCAGCCTTGGGACAGGGAGAAAGACTGAAGCTTTCTTT; cdr3_aa: CASSLGTGRKTEAFF; v_call: TRBV7-9; clone_size: medium-sized; j_call: TRBJ1-1; d_call: TRBD1
cdr3_nt: TGTGCCATCAGACCCGGGGACACTGAAGCTTTCTTT; cdr3_aa: CAIRPGDTEAFF; v_call: TRBV10-3; clone_size: many; j_call: TRBJ1-1; d_call: NA
cdr3_nt: TGTGCCACGGAAGGGTGGGACATCGCGGAAGAGACCCAGTACTTC; cdr3_aa: CATEGWDIAEETQYF; v_call: TRBV7-9; clone_size: few; j_call: TRBJ2-5; d_call: NA
cdr3_nt: TGTGCCAGCAGCTCAGGGACGGTGACGAACACCGGGGAGCTGTTTTTT; cdr3_aa: CASSSGTVTNTGELFF; v_call: TRBV7-9; clone_size: medium-sized; j_call: TRBJ2-2; d_call: NA
cdr3_nt: TGTGCCAGCAGTGACGACCTGTCACGGAATCGTCAAGAGACCCAGTACTTC; cdr3_aa: CASSDDLSRNRQETQYF; v_call: TRBV6-4; clone_size: medium-sized; j_call: TRBJ2-5; d_call: NA
cdr3_nt: TGCGCCAGCAGTCCCGGGACACGAAGAGGCGAGCAGTACTTC; cdr3_aa: CASSPGTRRGEQYF; v_call: TRBV5-1; clone_size: medium-sized; j_call: TRBJ2-7; d_call: NA
cdr3_nt: TGTGCCAGCAGCAGACAGGGGAGCACTGAAGCTTTCTTT; cdr3_aa: CASSRQGSTEAFF; v_call: TRBV27; clone_size: many; j_call: TRBJ1-1; d_call: TRBD1
cdr3_nt: TGTGCCAGCTCCAGGCCGACAGGGGGTCTGTTTTTT; cdr3_aa: CASSRPTGGLFF; v_call: TRBV14; clone_size: medium-sized; j_call: TRBJ2-2; d_call: TRBD1
cdr3_nt: TGTGCCAGTAGTATAGCAGGGACCACTGAAGCTTTCTTT; cdr3_aa: CASSIAGTTEAFF; v_call: TRBV19; clone_size: medium-sized; j_call: TRBJ1-1; d_call: NA
cdr3_nt: TGTGCCAGCACCTTAGGGACAGGGGGCATGGATACGCAGTATTTT; cdr3_aa: CASTLGTGGMDTQYF; v_call: TRBV6-1; clone_size: few; j_call: TRBJ2-3; d_call: TRBD1
cdr3_nt: TGTGCCAGCAGCGCCCGAAACACCGGGGAGCTGTTTTTT; cdr3_aa: CASSARNTGELFF; v_call: TRBV9; clone_size: medium-sized; j_call: TRBJ2-2; d_call: NA
cdr3_nt: TGTGCCAGCAGCCACCTGGACAGTCTCACAGATACGCAGTATTTT; cdr3_aa: CASSHLDSLTDTQYF; v_call: TRBV7-2; clone_size: many; j_call: TRBJ2-3; d_call: NA
cdr3_nt: TGTGCCAGTAGTTCGACGGGGACTAGCGGCGCCGATACGCAGTATTTT; cdr3_aa: CASSSTGTSGADTQYF; v_call: TRBV19; clone_size: many; j_call: TRBJ2-3; d_call: TRBD2
cdr3_nt: TGTGCCAGCGCCACCGGGGTCAGACAAGAGACCCAGTACTTC; cdr3_aa: CASATGVRQETQYF; v_call: TRBV6-6; clone_size: many; j_call: TRBJ2-5; d_call: NA
cdr3_nt: TGCAGTGCTACTAGCGGACCGGTGACAGATACGCAGTATTTT; cdr3_aa: CSATSGPVTDTQYF; v_call: TRBV20-1; clone_size: many; j_call: TRBJ2-3; d_call: TRBD2
cdr3_nt: TGTGCCAGCAGCCAGCCCAACTACGAGCAGTACTTC; cdr3_aa: CASSQPNYEQYF; v_call: TRBV7-2; clone_size: medium-sized; j_call: TRBJ2-7; d_call: NA
cdr3_nt: TGTGCCAGCTCACCGACCCTCCAAGAGACCCAGTACTTC; cdr3_aa: CASSPTLQETQYF; v_call: TRBV18; clone_size: medium-sized; j_call: TRBJ2-5; d_call: NA
cdr3_nt: TGTGCCAGCAGAACACAGGGGGGTAAAGAAAAACTGTTTTTT; cdr3_aa: CASRTQGGKEKLFF; v_call: TRBV5-6; clone_size: many; j_call: TRBJ1-4; d_call: TRBD1
cdr3_nt: TGTGCCAGCTCACCAGACGGACAGATGAACACTGAAGCTTTCTTT; cdr3_aa: CASSPDGQMNTEAFF; v_call: TRBV18; clone_size: medium-sized; j_call: TRBJ1-1; d_call: NA
cdr3_nt: TGTGCCAGCTCACCACTGACAGGGGCTACTAATGAAAAACTGTTTTTT; cdr3_aa: CASSPLTGATNEKLFF; v_call: TRBV18; clone_size: medium-sized; j_call: TRBJ1-4; d_call: TRBD1
cdr3_nt: TGTGCCAGCAGCTCCCAGGGGGCTCTTGACTATGGCTACACCTTC; cdr3_aa: CASSSQGALDYGYTF; v_call: TRBV7-2; clone_size: medium-sized; j_call: TRBJ1-2; d_call: TRBD1
cdr3_nt: TGTGCCAGCAGCCAAGCCGGTCTCAACAATCCCCCTCAGGAGCAGTACTTC; cdr3_aa: CASSQAGLNNPPQEQYF; v_call: TRBV14; clone_size: few; j_call: TRBJ2-7; d_call: NA
cdr3_nt: TGTGCCAGCAGCTTAGGGGTCCAGAATGAGCAGTTCTTC; cdr3_aa: CASSLGVQNEQFF; v_call: TRBV11-3; clone_size: medium-sized; j_call: TRBJ2-1; d_call: NA
cdr3_nt: TGCGCCAGCAGCTTACAGGGCACAGATACGCAGTATTTT; cdr3_aa: CASSLQGTDTQYF; v_call: TRBV5-1; clone_size: many; j_call: TRBJ2-3; d_call: NA
cdr3_nt: TGTGCCAGCAGCTATAGAGACGGGGTTGAGCGCCACGAGCAGTACTTC; cdr3_aa: CASSYRDGVERHEQYF; v_call: TRBV7-9; clone_size: many; j_call: TRBJ2-7; d_call: NA
cdr3_nt: TGTGCCACCAGTGATTCCGGGACATCGAACACCGGGGAGCTGTTTTTT; cdr3_aa: CATSDSGTSNTGELFF; v_call: TRBV24-1; clone_size: NA; j_call: TRBJ2-2; d_call: NA
cdr3_nt: TGTGCCAGCAGCCCCGGGACAGGGCGGTACGAGCAGTACTTC; cdr3_aa: CASSPGTGRYEQYF; v_call: TRBV6-5; clone_size: medium-sized; j_call: TRBJ2-7; d_call: TRBD1
cdr3_nt: TGTGCCAGCAGGAAAACGGACAGGGAAGGCTACACCTTC; cdr3_aa: CASRKTDREGYTF; v_call: TRBV12-3/TRBV12-4; clone_size: medium-sized; j_call: TRBJ1-2; d_call: TRBD1
cdr3_nt: TGTGCCAGCAGCGTCGGACCGCTCTGCAATCAGCCCCAGCATTTT; cdr3_aa: CASSVGPLCNQPQHF; v_call: TRBV7-4; clone_size: medium-sized; j_call: TRBJ1-5; d_call: NA
cdr3_nt: TGTGCCAGCAGTTCATCTTTACCCAACAGGGTTGCTTACGAGCAGTACTTC; cdr3_aa: CASSSSLPNRVAYEQYF; v_call: TRBV6-5; clone_size: NA; j_call: TRBJ2-7; d_call: NA
cdr3_nt: TGTGCCAACTGGGACGGTAACTATGGCTACACCTTC; cdr3_aa: CANWDGNYGYTF; v_call: TRBV10-3; clone_size: medium-sized; j_call: TRBJ1-2; d_call: NA